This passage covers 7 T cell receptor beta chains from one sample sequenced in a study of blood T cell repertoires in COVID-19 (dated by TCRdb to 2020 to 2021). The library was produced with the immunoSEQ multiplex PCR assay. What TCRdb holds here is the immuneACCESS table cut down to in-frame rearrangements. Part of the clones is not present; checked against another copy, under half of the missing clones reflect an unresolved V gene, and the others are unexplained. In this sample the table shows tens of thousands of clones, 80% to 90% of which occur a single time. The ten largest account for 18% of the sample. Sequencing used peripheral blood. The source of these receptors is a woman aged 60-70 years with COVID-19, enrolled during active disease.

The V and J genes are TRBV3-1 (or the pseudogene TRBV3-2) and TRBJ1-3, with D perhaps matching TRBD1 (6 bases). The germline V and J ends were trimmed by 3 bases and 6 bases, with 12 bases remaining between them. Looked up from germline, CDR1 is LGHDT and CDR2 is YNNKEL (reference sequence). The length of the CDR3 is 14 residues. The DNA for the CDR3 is TGTGCCAGCAGCCAGCTCGTGGGGGCAAACACCATATATTTT. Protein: CASSQLVGANTIYF.

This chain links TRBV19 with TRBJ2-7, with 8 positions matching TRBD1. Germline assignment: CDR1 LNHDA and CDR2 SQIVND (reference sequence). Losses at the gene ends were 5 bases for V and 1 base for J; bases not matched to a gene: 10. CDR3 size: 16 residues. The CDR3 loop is CASSVGQGIGSYEQYF. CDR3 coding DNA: TGTGCCAGTAGTGTAGGACAGGGAATAGGATCCTACGAGCAGTACTTC.

The CDR3 here is CASSSEQAYSGNTIYF. The CDR3 region has the DNA TGTGCCAGCAGCTCAGAACAGGCCTACTCTGGAAACACCATATATTTT. This sequence joins TRBV7-2 and TRBJ1-3; D might be TRBD1 (5 bases). CDR1 SGHTA and CDR2 FQGNSA come from the germline V gene. Between the trimmed V and J ends, which lost 4 bases and 0 bases, there was a span of 13 bases. This CDR3 comprises 16 residues. Combining the CDR3 with reference TRBV7-2 and TRBJ1-3 gives the whole variable domain GAGVSQSPSNKVTEKGKDVELRCDPISGHTALYWYRQSLGQGLEFLIYFQGNSAPDKSGLPSDRFSAERTGGSVSTLTIQRTQQEDSAVYLCASSSEQAYSGNTIYFGEGSWLTVV.

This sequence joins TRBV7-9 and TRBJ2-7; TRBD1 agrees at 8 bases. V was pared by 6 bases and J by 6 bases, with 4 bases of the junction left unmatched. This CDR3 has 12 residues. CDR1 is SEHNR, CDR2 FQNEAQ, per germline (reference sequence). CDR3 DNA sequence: TGTGCCAGCAGTCACGGACAGGGCGAGCAGTACTTC. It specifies CASSHGQGEQYF.

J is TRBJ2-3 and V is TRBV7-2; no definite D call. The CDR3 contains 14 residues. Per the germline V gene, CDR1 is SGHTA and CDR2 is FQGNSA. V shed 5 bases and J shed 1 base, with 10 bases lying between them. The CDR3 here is CASSTRSGTDTQYF. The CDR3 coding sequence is TGTGCCAGCAGCACACGATCCGGCACAGATACGCAGTATTTT.

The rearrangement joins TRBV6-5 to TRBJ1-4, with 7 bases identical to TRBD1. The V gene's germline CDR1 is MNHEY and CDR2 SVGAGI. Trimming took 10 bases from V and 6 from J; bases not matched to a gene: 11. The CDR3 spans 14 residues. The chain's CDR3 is CATVVTGMYEKLFF. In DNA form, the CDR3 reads TGTGCCACCGTGGTGACAGGGATGTATGAAAAACTGTTTTTT.

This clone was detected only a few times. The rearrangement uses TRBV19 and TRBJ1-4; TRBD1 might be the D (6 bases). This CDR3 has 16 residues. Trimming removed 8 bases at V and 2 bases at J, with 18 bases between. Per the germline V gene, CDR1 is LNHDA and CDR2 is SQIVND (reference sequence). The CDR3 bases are TGTGCCAGTTCGTGGAGGGGGGGGCAGACTAATGAAAAACTGTTTTTT. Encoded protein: CASSWRGGQTNEKLFF.